A selection of T cell receptor beta chains follows, all from one sample in a study of shared clonotypes between healthy human individuals. Using immunoSEQ multiplex PCR, the repertoire was profiled, and TCRdb retains in-frame clones only, with some absent. The sample has around 2.5 million clones, roughly 93% seen once. The sample consisted of naive CD4+ T cells from PBMCs. Every receptor here comes from a man aged 18 to 30 in good health. Some clones in this sample may be carry-over from other donors' samples. Each CDR3 is given with its conserved first and last residue. D genes are given only for firm matches.

cdr3_aa | cdr3_nt | cdr3_length | v_call | d_call | j_call
CASSLITRGYTEAFF | TGCGCCAGCAGCTTGATTACCAGGGGGTACACTGAAGCTTTCTTT | 15 | TRBV5-1 | TRBD1 | TRBJ1-1
CASLTDHSYEQYF | TGTGCCTCCCTAACGGACCATTCCTACGAGCAGTACTTC | 13 | TRBV7-9 | - | TRBJ2-7
CASSSNLQGGGYTF | TGCGCCAGCAGCTCGAACCTACAGGGAGGGGGCTACACCTTC | 14 | TRBV5-1 | - | TRBJ1-2
CASNQGGDTQYF | TGTGCCAGCAACCAGGGGGGGGATACGCAGTATTTT | 12 | TRBV27 | - | TRBJ2-3
CASSPDRAPIGELFF | TGTGCCAGCTCGCCCGACAGGGCCCCGATCGGGGAGCTGTTTTTT | 15 | TRBV18 | TRBD1 | TRBJ2-2
CASSLRAGGSYEQYF | TGTGCCAGCAGTCTCAGGGCGGGGGGCTCCTACGAGCAGTACTTC | 15 | TRBV27 | TRBD2 | TRBJ2-7
CASSFTGTSGSNEQFF | TGTGCCAGCAGCTTTACCGGGACTAGCGGGAGCAATGAGCAGTTCTTC | 16 | TRBV7-3 | TRBD2 | TRBJ2-1
CASSPLTRRSFREQYF | TGTGCCAGCAGCCCCCTTACAAGGCGCTCTTTTCGTGAGCAGTACTTC | 16 | TRBV27 | - | TRBJ2-7
CASSRRGQWGHGYTF | TGTGCCAGCAGCCGACGGGGACAGTGGGGTCATGGCTACACCTTC | 15 | TRBV13 | TRBD1 | TRBJ1-2
CASSQDRAGNTIYF | TGTGCCAGCAGCCAAGATAGGGCCGGAAACACCATATATTTT | 14 | TRBV4-2 | - | TRBJ1-3
CASSPSRGRQETQYF | TGTGCCAGCTCACCATCCAGGGGAAGGCAAGAGACCCAGTACTTC | 15 | TRBV18 | - | TRBJ2-5
CASSSLPGTGAYEQYF | TGTGCCAGCAGTTCCTTACCCGGGACAGGAGCCTACGAGCAGTACTTC | 16 | TRBV6-5 | TRBD1 | TRBJ2-7
CASRPPGRSYEQYF | TGTGCCAGCAGACCTCCTGGACGGAGCTACGAGCAGTACTTC | 14 | TRBV6-6 | - | TRBJ2-7
CAWKGTLDQPQHF | TGTGCCTGGAAGGGGACACTTGATCAGCCCCAGCATTTT | 13 | TRBV30 | - | TRBJ1-5
CASSKQGRTEAFF | TGTGCCAGCAGCAAACAGGGGAGGACTGAAGCTTTCTTT | 13 | TRBV7-2 | TRBD1 | TRBJ1-1
CASNPRPDRYEQYF | TGTGCCAGCAATCCCCGACCCGACCGGTACGAGCAGTACTTC | 14 | TRBV6-6 | - | TRBJ2-7